These 11 T cell receptor beta chains came from one sample sequenced in a study of OX40 agonist ivuxolimab in advanced cancers. Using immunoSEQ multiplex PCR, the repertoire was profiled, and TCRdb retains in-frame clones only, with some absent. The sample holds 95,000 to 150,000 clones, around 92% seen once. The sample here was CD4+ or CD8+ T cells sorted from blood, taken in a trial of the OX40 agonist ivuxolimab. These receptors originate from an adult with an advanced solid tumor such as melanoma, head and neck, liver or kidney cancer.

V usage is TRBV7-6 and J usage is TRBJ2-1, with TRBD2 matching over 8 bases. This CDR3 spans 16 amino acids. Per germline, CDR1 SGHVS and CDR2 FNYEAQ. The V and J ends lost 4 bases and 4 bases, in that order; junction bases with no gene match: 9. The CDR3, as DNA: TGTGCCAGCAGCTCCCGGGGGGGGTTCACTTACAATGAGCAGTTCTTC. Its protein is CASSSRGGFTYNEQFF.

The chain couples TRBV6-6 to TRBJ2-7; a possible D gene is TRBD2 (5 bases). The V gene lost 8 bases and the J gene lost 4 bases, with 21 bases spanning the gap. This CDR3 spans 15 amino acids. CDR1 and CDR2 (germline): MNHNY, SVGAGI (reference sequence). CDR3 nucleotide sequence: TGTGCCAGCTCCCTGAGGAGCGGAATCATTTACGAGCAGTACTTC. It yields the protein CASSLRSGIIYEQYF.

V is TRBV6-5 and J is TRBJ2-7, with 7 positions matching TRBD1. Germline trimming cut 6 bases from V and 4 bases from J; bases unmatched to any gene: 6. Germline-derived CDR1 and CDR2 are MNHEY and SVGAGI. The CDR3 extends over 13 amino acids. The CDR3 DNA reads TGTGCCAGCAGACCCGGGACAGCGTACGAGCAGTACTTC. Amino acids: CASRPGTAYEQYF.

This clone was found once. The rearrangement uses TRBV11-3 and TRBJ2-1; 8 positions agree with TRBD2. Trimming removed 8 bases from V and 9 bases from J; junction bases left unmatched: 12. This CDR3 comprises 14 residues. The germline V gene has CDR1 SGHNT and CDR2 YENEEA. For the CDR3, the DNA is TGTGCCAGCCATAGCGGGACTTTACACGGTGAGCAGTTCTTC. Translation gives CASHSGTLHGEQFF.

V gene TRBV14 combines with J gene TRBJ2-1; D is perhaps TRBD2 (6 bases). Per the germline V gene, CDR1 is SGHDN and CDR2 is FVKESK. The V end lost 0 bases, the J end lost 10 bases, and 16 bases lay between the germline ends. This CDR3 contains 15 residues. The CDR3 protein is CASSQDLMGDSEQFF. CDR3 in DNA: TGTGCCAGCAGCCAAGATCTGATGGGGGACTCGGAGCAGTTCTTC.

This clone was picked up one time. The rearrangement joins TRBV25-1 to TRBJ2-2; unclear D gene. With 3 bases removed from V and 0 bases from J, the gap between germline ends came to 11 bases. Germline lookup yields CDR1 MGHDK and CDR2 SYGVNS. This CDR3 spans 16 amino acids. The CDR3 region has the DNA TGTGCCAGCAGTGAGTACCCGACGACGAACACCGGGGAGCTGTTTTTT. Its protein is CASSEYPTTNTGELFF.

This clone was seen only a few times. V and J are TRBV7-9 and TRBJ2-7; D unresolved. Germline V gene lookup returns CDR1 SEHNR and CDR2 FQNEAQ (reference sequence). Trimming stripped 5 bases from V and 3 bases from J, with 8 bases between. CDR3 length: 12 residues. The CDR3 protein is CASSRVVYEQYF. The CDR3 nucleotides are TGTGCCAGCAGCCGGGTCGTCTACGAGCAGTACTTC. The full variable domain, its missing parts supplied by reference TRBV7-9 and TRBJ2-7, is DTGVSQNPRHKITKRGQNVTFRCDPISEHNRLYWYRQTLGQGPEFLTYFQNEAQLEKSRLLSDRFSAERPKGSFSTLEIQRTEQGDSAMYLCASSRVVYEQYFGPGTRLTVT.

This chain links TRBV9 with TRBJ2-1, with D perhaps matching TRBD2 (5 bases). Trimming stripped 2 bases from V and 1 base from J, with 13 bases between. The CDR3 length is 16 residues. Germline V gene data show CDR1 as SGDLS and CDR2 as YYNGEE. The CDR3 region has the DNA TGTGCCAGCAGCGTTTCTTCGGACTTATCCTACAATGAGCAGTTCTTC. Protein: CASSVSSDLSYNEQFF.

V usage is TRBV14 and J usage is TRBJ2-1; 11 nucleotides align to TRBD2. The CDR3 has 17 amino acids. V shed 6 bases, J shed 0 bases, and the junction held 7 bases outside the gene matches. Germline V gene data show CDR1 as SGHDN and CDR2 as FVKESK. CDR3 sequence (DNA): TGTGCCAGCAGAGAGACTAGCGGGACCGTCTCCTACAATGAGCAGTTCTTC. Translation gives CASRETSGTVSYNEQFF. The full variable domain, rest sourced from reference TRBV14 and TRBJ2-1, is EAGVTQFPSHSVIEKGQTVTLRCDPISGHDNLYWYRRVMGKEIKFLLHFVKESKQDESGMPNNRFLAERTGGTYSTLKVQPAELEDSGVYFCASRETSGTVSYNEQFFGPGTRLTVL.

The chain recombines TRBV27 with TRBJ1-5, with D perhaps matching TRBD1 (6 bases). Trimming left V 6 bases short and J 0 bases short, with 15 bases between. In germline, CDR1 is MNHEY, CDR2 SMNVEV (reference sequence). This CDR3 comprises 16 residues. The CDR3 here is CASRTTGTNSNQPQHF. CDR3 coding DNA: TGTGCCAGCAGAACCACCGGGACAAATAGCAATCAGCCCCAGCATTTT.

The chain joins TRBV15 to TRBJ2-3, with TRBD1 matching 10 bases. Per the germline V gene, CDR1 is LNHNV and CDR2 is YYDKDF (reference sequence). This CDR3 comprises 18 residues. The J segment lost 6 bases and the V segment lost 2 bases, leaving 14 bases of the junction unmatched. DNA for the CDR3: TGTGCCACCAGCAGAATAAGCAGGGACAGGGGTTTGATGGATACGCAGTATTTT. Translating it yields CATSRISRDRGLMDTQYF.